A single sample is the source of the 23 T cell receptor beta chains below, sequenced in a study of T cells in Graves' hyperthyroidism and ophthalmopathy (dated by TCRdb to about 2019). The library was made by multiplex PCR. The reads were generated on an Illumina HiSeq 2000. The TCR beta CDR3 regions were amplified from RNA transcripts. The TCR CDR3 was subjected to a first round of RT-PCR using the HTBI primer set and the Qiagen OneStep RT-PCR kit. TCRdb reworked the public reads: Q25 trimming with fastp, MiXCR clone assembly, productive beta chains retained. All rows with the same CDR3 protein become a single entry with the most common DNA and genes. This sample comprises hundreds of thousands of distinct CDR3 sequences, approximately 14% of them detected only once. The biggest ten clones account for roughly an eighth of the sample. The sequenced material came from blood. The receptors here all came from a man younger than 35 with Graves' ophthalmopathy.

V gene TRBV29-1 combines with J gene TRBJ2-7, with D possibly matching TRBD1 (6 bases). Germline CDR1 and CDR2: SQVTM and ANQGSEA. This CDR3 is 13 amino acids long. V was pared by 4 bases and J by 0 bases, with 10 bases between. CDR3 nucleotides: TGCAGCGTTGTGTGGGGGCCCTCCTACGAGCAGTACTTC. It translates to CSVVWGPSYEQYF.

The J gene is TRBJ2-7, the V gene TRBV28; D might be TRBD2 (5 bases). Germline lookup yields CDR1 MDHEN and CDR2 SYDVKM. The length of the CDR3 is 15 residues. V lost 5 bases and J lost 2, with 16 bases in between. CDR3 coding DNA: TGTGCCAGCAGTCCCCTGAGCGGCGAAACCTACGAGCAGTACTTC. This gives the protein CASSPLSGETYEQYF.

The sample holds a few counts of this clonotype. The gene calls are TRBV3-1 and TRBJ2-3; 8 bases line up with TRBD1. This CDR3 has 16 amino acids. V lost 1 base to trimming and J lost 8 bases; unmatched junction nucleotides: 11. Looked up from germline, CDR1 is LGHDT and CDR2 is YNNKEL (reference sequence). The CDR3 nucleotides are TGTGCCAGCAGCCAAGTGGGACAGGCTCAATTTCCTACGCAGTATTTT. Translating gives CASSQVGQAQFPTQYF.

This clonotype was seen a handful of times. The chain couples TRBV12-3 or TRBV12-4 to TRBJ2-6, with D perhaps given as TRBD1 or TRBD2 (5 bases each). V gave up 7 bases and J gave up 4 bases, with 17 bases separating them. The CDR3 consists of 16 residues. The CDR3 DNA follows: TGTGCCAGCATGACTAATCAGGGAACAGGGGCCAACGTCCTGACTTTC. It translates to CASMTNQGTGANVLTF.

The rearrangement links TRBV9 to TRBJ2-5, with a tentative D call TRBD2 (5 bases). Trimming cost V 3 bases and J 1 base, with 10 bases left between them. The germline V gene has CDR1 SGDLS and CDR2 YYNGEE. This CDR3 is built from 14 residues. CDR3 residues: CASSAYSAQETQYF. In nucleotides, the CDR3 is TGTGCCAGCAGCGCATATAGCGCCCAAGAGACCCAGTACTTC. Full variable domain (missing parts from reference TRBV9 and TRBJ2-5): DSGVTQTPKHLITATGQRVTLRCSPRSGDLSVYWYQQSLDQGLQFLIQYYNGEERAKGNILERFSAQQFPDLHSELNLSSLELGDSALYFCASSAYSAQETQYFGPGTRLLVL.

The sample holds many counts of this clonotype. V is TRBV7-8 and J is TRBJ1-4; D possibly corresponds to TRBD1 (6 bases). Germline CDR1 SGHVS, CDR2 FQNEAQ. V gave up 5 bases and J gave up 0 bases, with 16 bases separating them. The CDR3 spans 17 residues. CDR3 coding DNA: TGTGCCAGCAGCCAGACAGGCTATCTAGCAACTAATGAAAAACTGTTTTTT. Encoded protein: CASSQTGYLATNEKLFF.

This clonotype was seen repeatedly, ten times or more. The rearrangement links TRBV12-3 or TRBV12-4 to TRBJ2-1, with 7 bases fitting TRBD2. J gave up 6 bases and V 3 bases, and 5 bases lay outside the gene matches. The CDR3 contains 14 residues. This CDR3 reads CASSLGGRGNEQFF. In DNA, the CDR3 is TGTGCCAGCAGTTTGGGCGGGAGAGGCAATGAGCAGTTCTTC.

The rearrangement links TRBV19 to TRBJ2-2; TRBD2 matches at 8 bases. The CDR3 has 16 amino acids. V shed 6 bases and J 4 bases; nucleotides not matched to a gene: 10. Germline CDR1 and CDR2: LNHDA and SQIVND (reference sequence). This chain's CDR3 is CASREYGTSITGELFF. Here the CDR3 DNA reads TGTGCCAGTAGGGAATACGGGACTAGTATCACCGGGGAGCTGTTTTTT.

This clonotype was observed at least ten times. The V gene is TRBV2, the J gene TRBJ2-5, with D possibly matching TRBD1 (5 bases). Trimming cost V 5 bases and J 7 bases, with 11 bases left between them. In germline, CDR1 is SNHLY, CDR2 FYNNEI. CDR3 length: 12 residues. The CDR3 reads CASSYSQGTQYF. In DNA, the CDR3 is TGTGCCAGCAGTTATTCCCAGGGGACCCAGTACTTC.

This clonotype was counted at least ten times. CDR3 coding DNA: TGTGCCATCAGTGATCTCCATGAGCAGTTCTTC. Amino acids: CAISDLHEQFF. V is TRBV10-3 and J is TRBJ2-1, with no clear D. CDR3 length equals 11 residues. From germline, CDR1 is ENHRY and CDR2 SYGVKD. V shed 3 bases and J shed 8 bases, with 5 bases lying between them.

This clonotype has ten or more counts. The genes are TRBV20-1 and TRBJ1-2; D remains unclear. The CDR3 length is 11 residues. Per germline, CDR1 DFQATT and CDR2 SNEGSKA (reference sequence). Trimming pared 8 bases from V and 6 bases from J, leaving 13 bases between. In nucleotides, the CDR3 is TGCAGTACCACAATGAACGATGGCTACACCTTC. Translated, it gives CSTTMNDGYTF.

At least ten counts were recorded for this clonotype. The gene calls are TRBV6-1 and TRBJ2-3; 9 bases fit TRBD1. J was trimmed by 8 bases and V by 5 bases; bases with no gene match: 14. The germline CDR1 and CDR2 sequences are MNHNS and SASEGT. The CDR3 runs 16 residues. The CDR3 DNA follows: TGTGCCAGCAGTCCCTCCGTGGGACAGGGATGGAGTACGCAGTATTTT. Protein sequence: CASSPSVGQGWSTQYF.

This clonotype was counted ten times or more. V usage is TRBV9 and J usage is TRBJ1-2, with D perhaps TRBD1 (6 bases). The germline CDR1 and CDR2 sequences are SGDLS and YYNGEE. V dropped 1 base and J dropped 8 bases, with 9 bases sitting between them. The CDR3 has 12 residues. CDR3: CASSVQGQGYTF. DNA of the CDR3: TGTGCCAGCAGCGTACAGGGACAAGGCTACACCTTC. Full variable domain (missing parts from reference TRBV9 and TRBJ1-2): DSGVTQTPKHLITATGQRVTLRCSPRSGDLSVYWYQQSLDQGLQFLIQYYNGEERAKGNILERFSAQQFPDLHSELNLSSLELGDSALYFCASSVQGQGYTFGSGTRLTVV.

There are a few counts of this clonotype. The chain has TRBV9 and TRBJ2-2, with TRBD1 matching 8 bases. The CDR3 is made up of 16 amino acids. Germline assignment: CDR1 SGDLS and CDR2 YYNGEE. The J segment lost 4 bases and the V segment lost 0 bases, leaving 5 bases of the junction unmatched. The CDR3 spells CASSVVDRGSTGELFF. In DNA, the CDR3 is TGTGCCAGCAGCGTAGTAGACAGGGGCAGCACCGGGGAGCTGTTTTTT. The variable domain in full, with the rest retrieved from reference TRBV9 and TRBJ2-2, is DSGVTQTPKHLITATGQRVTLRCSPRSGDLSVYWYQQSLDQGLQFLIQYYNGEERAKGNILERFSAQQFPDLHSELNLSSLELGDSALYFCASSVVDRGSTGELFFGEGSRLTVL.

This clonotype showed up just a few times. Here the CDR3 reads CASQQGKSTNEKLFF. The CDR3 DNA reads TGCGCCAGCCAGCAGGGTAAATCAACTAATGAAAAACTGTTTTTT. The gene calls are TRBV10-1 and TRBJ1-4; tentatively, D is TRBD1 (5 bases). This CDR3 spans 15 amino acids. Germline values: CDR1 WNHNN, CDR2 SYGVQD (reference sequence). Trimming took 8 bases from V and 0 from J, leaving 13 bases between them.

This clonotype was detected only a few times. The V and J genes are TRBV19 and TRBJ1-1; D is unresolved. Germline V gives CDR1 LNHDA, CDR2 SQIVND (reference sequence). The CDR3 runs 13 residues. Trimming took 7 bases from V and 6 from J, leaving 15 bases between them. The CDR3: CASTFNPGAEAFF. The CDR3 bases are TGTGCCAGTACCTTTAACCCGGGTGCTGAAGCTTTCTTT.

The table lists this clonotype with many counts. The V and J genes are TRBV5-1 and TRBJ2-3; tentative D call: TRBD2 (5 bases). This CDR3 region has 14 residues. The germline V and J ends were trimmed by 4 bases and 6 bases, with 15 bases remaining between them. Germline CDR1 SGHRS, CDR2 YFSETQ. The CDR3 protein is CASSESGRRDTQYF. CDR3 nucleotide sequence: TGCGCCAGCAGCGAGAGCGGCCGCAGGGATACGCAGTATTTT.

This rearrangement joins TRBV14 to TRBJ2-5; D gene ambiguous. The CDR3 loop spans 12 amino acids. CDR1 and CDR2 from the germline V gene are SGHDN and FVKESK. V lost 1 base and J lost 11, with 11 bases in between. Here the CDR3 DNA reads TGTGCCAGCAGCCAAGGCGCGGTTGCTCAGTACTTC. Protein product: CASSQGAVAQYF.

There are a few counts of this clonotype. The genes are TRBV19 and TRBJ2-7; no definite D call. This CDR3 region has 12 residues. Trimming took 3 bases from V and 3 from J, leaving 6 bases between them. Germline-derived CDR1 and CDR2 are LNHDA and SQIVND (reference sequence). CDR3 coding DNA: TGTGCCAGTAGTATCTGGGGCTACGAGCAGTACTTC. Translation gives CASSIWGYEQYF.

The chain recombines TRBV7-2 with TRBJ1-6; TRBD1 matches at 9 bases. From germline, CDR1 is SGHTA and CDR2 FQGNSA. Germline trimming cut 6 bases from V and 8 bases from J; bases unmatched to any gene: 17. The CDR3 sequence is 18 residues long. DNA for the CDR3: TGTGCCAGCAGTTACAGGGGGCAGGGAACGAGCGGTGATTCACCCCTCCACTTT. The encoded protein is CASSYRGQGTSGDSPLHF.

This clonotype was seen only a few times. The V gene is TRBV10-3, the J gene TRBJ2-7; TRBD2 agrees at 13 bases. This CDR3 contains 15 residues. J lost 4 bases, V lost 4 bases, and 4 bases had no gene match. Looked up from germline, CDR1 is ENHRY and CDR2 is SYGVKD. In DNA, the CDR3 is TGTGCCATCAGTGGGGGACTAGCGGGAATTTACGAGCAGTACTTC. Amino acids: CAISGGLAGIYEQYF.

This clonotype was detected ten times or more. CDR3 region: CASSLGQGAGRDTQYF. CDR3 bases: TGCGCCAGCAGCTTGGGACAGGGGGCAGGAAGAGATACGCAGTATTTT. This chain links TRBV5-1 with TRBJ2-3; 10 bases are a match to TRBD1. J gave up 5 bases and V 0 bases, and 6 bases lay outside the gene matches. This CDR3 has 16 residues. CDR1 SGHRS and CDR2 YFSETQ come from the germline V gene.

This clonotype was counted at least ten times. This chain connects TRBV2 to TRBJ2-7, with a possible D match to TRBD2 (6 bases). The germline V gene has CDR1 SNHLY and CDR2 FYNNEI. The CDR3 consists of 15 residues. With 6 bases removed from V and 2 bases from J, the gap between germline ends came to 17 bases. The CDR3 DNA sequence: TGTGCCAGCAGGCGCGGGGCGACCATGCCCTACGAGCAGTACTTC. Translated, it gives CASRRGATMPYEQYF.